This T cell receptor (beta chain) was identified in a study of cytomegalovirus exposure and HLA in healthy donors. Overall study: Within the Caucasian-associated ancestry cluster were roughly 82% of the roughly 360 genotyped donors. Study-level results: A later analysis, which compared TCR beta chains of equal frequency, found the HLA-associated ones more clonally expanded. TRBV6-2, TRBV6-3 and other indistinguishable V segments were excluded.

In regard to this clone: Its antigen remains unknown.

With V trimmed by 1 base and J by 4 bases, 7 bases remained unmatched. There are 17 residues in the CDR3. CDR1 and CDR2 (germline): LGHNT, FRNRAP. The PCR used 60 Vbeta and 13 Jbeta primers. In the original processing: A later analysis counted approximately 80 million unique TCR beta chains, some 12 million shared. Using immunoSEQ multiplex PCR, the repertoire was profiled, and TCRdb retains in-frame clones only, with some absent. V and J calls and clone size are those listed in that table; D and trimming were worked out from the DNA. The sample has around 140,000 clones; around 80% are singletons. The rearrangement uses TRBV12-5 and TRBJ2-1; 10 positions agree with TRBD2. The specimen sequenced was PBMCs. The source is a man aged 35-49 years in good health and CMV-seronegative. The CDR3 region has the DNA TGTGCTAGTGGTTTGGCTAGCGGGGGAATCATATACAATGAGCAGTTCTTC. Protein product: CASGLASGGIIYNEQFF.